This is a list of T cell receptor beta chains from one sample in a study of T-cell memory formation after mild COVID-19. In TCRdb, the 5' RACE reads were re-called with MiXCR into one record per CDR3 protein. The sample carries some 210,000 distinct CDR3 sequences, about a sixth recorded once. The sample was PBMCs or a T cell subset sorted from them (not recorded which). These receptors originate from an adult woman who had mild COVID-19 (a few samples of this study predate the infection). Cell type and time point are not known. Each CDR3 is given with its conserved first and last residue. D genes are given only for firm matches. Size is stated for part of the rows, as once, few or many counts, or as a class when the clone is expanded.

>.|TRBJ2-3|TRBV12-3/TRBV12-4|.
TGTGCCAGCAGTCGACTCGAAGATACGCAGTATTTT
CASSRLEDTQYF
>TRBD1|TRBJ2-7|TRBV7-8|.
TGTGCCAGCAGCCGGGACAGGGGGAGATATGACGAGCAGTACTTC
CASSRDRGRYDEQYF
>TRBD1|TRBJ2-1|TRBV7-8|many
TGTGCCAGCAGCTTATCTCGGGACAGGGGGCTTGGTGAGCAGTTCTTC
CASSLSRDRGLGEQFF
>TRBD2|TRBJ2-1|TRBV7-2|few
TGTGCCAGCAGCTTAGCTTTTGGGGAGGGCCACAATGAGCAGTTCTTC
CASSLAFGEGHNEQFF
>TRBD2|TRBJ2-3|TRBV5-1|.
TGCGCCAGCAGCTCCCACCTAGCGGGAGATACGCAGTATTTT
CASSSHLAGDTQYF
>.|TRBJ2-7|TRBV6-2/TRBV6-3|many
TGTGCCAGCACTGATACGCGCTACGAGCAGTACTTC
CASTDTRYEQYF
>.|TRBJ1-6|TRBV14|.
TGTGCCAGCAGCCAAACCGGAGAGGGACGAATTTCTGGAATTGGGAATTCACCCCTCCACTTT
CASSQTGEGRISGIGNSPLHF
>.|TRBJ1-6|TRBV5-1|few
TGCGCCAGCAGCTTGGCAGGGTTAGGATCACCCCTCCACTTT
CASSLAGLGSPLHF
>.|TRBJ1-6|TRBV12-3/TRBV12-4|.
TGTGCCAGCAGTTTAAGACAAGACTATAATTCACCCCTCCACTTT
CASSLRQDYNSPLHF
>TRBD1|TRBJ1-4|TRBV2|.
TGTGCCAGCAGTCGGGACAGGGTGGATGAAAAACTGTTTTTT
CASSRDRVDEKLFF
>TRBD2|TRBJ2-5|TRBV7-8|many
TGTGCCAGCAGCTCGACAGCCTGGCGGGAGGGCCGTGAGACCCAGTACTTC
CASSSTAWREGRETQYF
>.|TRBJ2-7|TRBV30|.
TGTGCCTGGAGTGTACAGGCAGGGTGGCACGAGCAGTACTTC
CAWSVQAGWHEQYF
>.|TRBJ2-3|TRBV5-6|.
TGTGCCAGCAGCCCTGGCGCAGGGTATTCGGATACGCAGTATTTT
CASSPGAGYSDTQYF
>.|TRBJ1-1|TRBV6-2/TRBV6-3|.
TGTGCCAGCAGTCCCAGGCGGGATAGGGCCACTGAAGCTTTCTTT
CASSPRRDRATEAFF
>.|TRBJ1-2|TRBV15|.
TGTGCCACCAGCAGAGGCAGGAACTATGGCTACACCTTC
CATSRGRNYGYTF
>TRBD2|TRBJ2-7|TRBV27|few
TGTGCCAGCAGGGCGGGAGTCGCTTGGGAGCAGTACTTC
CASRAGVAWEQYF
>.|TRBJ1-5|TRBV2|few
TGTGCCAGCAGTGACTGGGCTTGGAATCAGCCCCAGCATTTT
CASSDWAWNQPQHF
>.|TRBJ2-7|TRBV6-5|few
TGTGCCAGCACCCCCGACGGGGCGGGAAGCTACGAGCAGTACTTC
CASTPDGAGSYEQYF
>TRBD1|TRBJ1-1|TRBV20-1|few
TGCAGTGCTAAGCCCGTGGACAGGGGGGGCACTGAAGCTTTCTTT
CSAKPVDRGGTEAFF
>TRBD1|TRBJ2-2|TRBV5-1|few
TGCGCCAGCAGCTTGGGACAGGGGGGAACCGGGGAGCTGTTTTTT
CASSLGQGGTGELFF
>.|TRBJ1-1|TRBV12-3/TRBV12-4|few
TGTGCCAGCAGTTTAGGGCTGGATCTGGGCTCTGAAGCTTTCTTT
CASSLGLDLGSEAFF
>.|TRBJ2-6|TRBV2|few
TGTGCCAGCAAGGCAGGGCTCTCTGGGGCCAACGTCCTGACTTTC
CASKAGLSGANVLTF
>TRBD1|TRBJ1-1|TRBV20-1|.
TGCAGTGCTAGATCTACCGGGACAGGGGGCCCGAACACTGAAGCTTTCTTT
CSARSTGTGGPNTEAFF